A single sample gave rise to the 18 T cell receptor beta chains below, sequenced in a study of blood T cell repertoires in COVID-19. Repertoires were generated with immunoSEQ multiplex PCR, while TCRdb's copy carries only in-frame clones and drops some. The sample contains approximately 250,000 clones, approximately 89% of which appear only once. Material: PBMCs or T cells enriched from blood (not recorded which). The source is a man aged 35-49 years who had been exposed to COVID-19.

The V and J genes are TRBV25-1 and TRBJ2-1, with TRBD1 as a possible D gene (5 bases). V shed 6 bases and J shed 4 bases, with 7 bases lying between them. Germline V CDR1 and CDR2: MGHDK, SYGVNS. This CDR3 comprises 12 residues. The CDR3, as DNA: TGTGCCAGCAGGACAGCGTACAATGAGCAGTTCTTC. Translated: CASRTAYNEQFF. Looking up the rest from reference TRBV25-1 and TRBJ2-1 gives the full variable domain: EADIYQTPRYLVIGTGKKITLECSQTMGHDKMYWYQQDPGMELHLIHYSYGVNSTEKGDLSSESTVSRIRTEHFPLTLESARPSHTSQYLCASRTAYNEQFFGPGTRLTVL.

The J gene is TRBJ2-5, the V gene TRBV6-1, with TRBD1 as a possible D gene (5 bases). Trimming left V 2 bases short and J 2 bases short, with 9 bases between. In germline, CDR1 is MNHNS, CDR2 SASEGT. This CDR3 is 14 amino acids long. CDR3 residues: CASSEQGIQETQYF. In DNA form, the CDR3 reads TGTGCCAGCAGTGAACAGGGTATACAAGAGACCCAGTACTTC.

V and J are TRBV29-1 and TRBJ2-7; 7 nucleotides align to TRBD1. Germline V gives CDR1 SQVTM, CDR2 ANQGSEA. The CDR3 has 14 residues. Losses at the gene ends were 4 bases for V and 2 bases for J; bases not matched to a gene: 8. CDR3 protein: CSVVLGQVTYEQYF. For the CDR3, the DNA is TGCAGCGTTGTTCTTGGACAGGTAACCTACGAGCAGTACTTC.

This clone has only one observation. The chain has TRBV24-1 and TRBJ2-7; 12 bases are a match to TRBD1. This CDR3 has 15 residues. The V gene end was trimmed by 3 bases and the J gene end by 6 bases; junction bases not matched to a gene: 5. Germline V gene data show CDR1 as KGHDR and CDR2 as SFDVKD. CDR3 nucleotides: TGTGCCACCAGTGATCCCGGGACAGGGGGCTTCGAGCAGTACTTC. The encoded protein is CATSDPGTGGFEQYF.

The chain couples TRBV5-1 to TRBJ1-1; TRBD1 matches at 8 bases. The CDR3 extends over 15 amino acids. Germline V gene sequence: CDR1 SGHRS, CDR2 YFSETQ. After removal of 0 bases from V and 5 bases from J, the junction contained 6 bases not matched to a gene. CDR3 DNA: TGCGCCAGCAGCTTGGCGGGACAGGAGAGGACTGAAGCTTTCTTT. Translated, it gives CASSLAGQERTEAFF.

The rearrangement uses TRBV7-6 and TRBJ2-5, with TRBD2 matching over 12 bases. From germline, CDR1 is SGHVS and CDR2 FNYEAQ. The CDR3 consists of 16 residues. Trimming at V came to 5 bases and at J to 5 bases, leaving 9 bases not matched to a gene. CDR3 protein: CASSLSGLAGLETQYF. The CDR3 coding sequence is TGTGCCAGCAGCCTATCAGGACTAGCGGGACTGGAGACCCAGTACTTC. The variable domain in full, with the rest retrieved from reference TRBV7-6 and TRBJ2-5, is GAGVSQSPRYKVTKRGQDVALRCDPISGHVSLYWYRQALGQGPEFLTYFNYEAQQDKSGLPNDRFSAERPEGSISTLTIQRTEQRDSAMYRCASSLSGLAGLETQYFGPGTRLLVL.

The chain uses TRBV2 and TRBJ2-7; no clear D. CDR1 is SNHLY and CDR2 is FYNNEI in the germline V gene. The CDR3 totals 11 residues. V dropped 6 bases and J dropped 5 bases, with 8 bases sitting between them. CDR3 in amino acids: CASSERNEQYF. CDR3 nucleotide sequence: TGTGCCAGCAGCGAGAGGAACGAGCAGTACTTC.

V and J are TRBV6-2 or TRBV6-3 and TRBJ2-3; TRBD2 aligns across 12 bases. V gave up 5 bases and J gave up 6 bases; unmatched junction bases: 3. This CDR3 comprises 14 residues. Germline-derived CDR1 and CDR2 are MNHEY and SVGEGT. CDR3 sequence (DNA): TGTGCCAGCAGTCTAGCGGGAGGGGCGGATACGCAGTATTTT. Encoded protein: CASSLAGGADTQYF.

The rearrangement uses TRBV11-3 and TRBJ2-7; 13 bases are a match to TRBD2. The CDR3 loop spans 17 amino acids. Germline trimming cut 4 bases from V and 2 bases from J; bases unmatched to any gene: 8. The germline CDR1 and CDR2 sequences are SGHNT and YENEEA. The CDR3 here is CASSSGTSGDSTYEQYF. In DNA, the CDR3 is TGTGCCAGCAGCTCCGGGACTAGCGGGGACTCAACCTACGAGCAGTACTTC.

The chain has TRBV28 and TRBJ1-4; 7 bases agree with TRBD1. CDR3 size: 14 residues. Germline values: CDR1 MDHEN, CDR2 SYDVKM. The V segment lost 6 bases and the J segment 4 bases; nucleotides outside the gene matches: 5. DNA for the CDR3: TGTGCCAGCAGAACAGGGGTCCTTAATGAAAAACTGTTTTTT. Translated: CASRTGVLNEKLFF.

This clone was picked up one time. This rearrangement joins TRBV14 to TRBJ1-5, with D perhaps TRBD1 (6 bases). V dropped 8 bases and J dropped 2 bases, with 10 bases sitting between them. The CDR3 has 13 residues. CDR1 SGHDN and CDR2 FVKESK come from the germline V gene. In DNA, the CDR3 is TGTGCCAGCGCTAAGGGGGGCAATCAGCCCCAGCATTTT. This encodes CASAKGGNQPQHF.

The CDR3 protein is CASSERRVRYGYTF. CDR3 bases: TGTGCCAGCAGTGAAAGGAGGGTTCGCTATGGCTACACCTTC. The chain has TRBV6-1 and TRBJ1-2; D is undetermined. From germline, CDR1 is MNHNS and CDR2 SASEGT. The CDR3 is 14 residues long. The V end lost 2 bases, the J end lost 4 bases, and 11 bases lay between the germline ends.

This clone was picked up one time. This sequence joins TRBV28 and TRBJ1-5; D unclear. The CDR3 runs to 13 residues. CDR1 and CDR2 (germline): MDHEN, SYDVKM. The V end lost 2 bases, the J end lost 10 bases, and 12 bases lay between the germline ends. CDR3 sequence (DNA): TGTGCCAGCAGTTTAGGTATCCGTAGCCCCCAGCATTTT. It is translated as CASSLGIRSPQHF.

The chain combines TRBV4-3 with TRBJ2-2; 8 bases line up with TRBD1. With 7 bases clipped from V and 0 bases from J, the junction kept 4 bases outside the gene matches. Germline CDR1 LGHNA, CDR2 YSLEER. The CDR3 length is 15 residues. The DNA for the CDR3 is TGCGCCAGCACCGAGGACAGGGCGAACACCGGGGAGCTGTTTTTT. This translates into CASTEDRANTGELFF.

In DNA, the CDR3 is TGTGCCACCAGTGATGCTGACAGGGCGCGGGGGGCCAACGTCCTGACTTTC. Translated: CATSDADRARGANVLTF. The rearrangement uses TRBV24-1 and TRBJ2-6, with TRBD1 matching over 7 bases. CDR3 size: 17 residues. Germline assignment: CDR1 KGHDR and CDR2 SFDVKD. V was pared by 3 bases and J by 4 bases, with 8 bases of the junction left unmatched.

The chain links TRBV7-3 to TRBJ2-1; 14 nucleotides match TRBD2. Germline lookup yields CDR1 SGHTA and CDR2 FQGTGA. The CDR3 extends over 15 amino acids. Trimming removed 5 bases from V and 6 bases from J; junction bases left unmatched: 3. The CDR3: CASSNGLAGGNEQFF. The CDR3 nucleotides read TGTGCCAGCAGCAACGGACTAGCGGGAGGCAATGAGCAGTTCTTC.

The chain has TRBV10-3 and TRBJ2-7, with D possibly being TRBD1 (5 bases). This CDR3 is 14 amino acids long. From germline, CDR1 is ENHRY and CDR2 SYGVKD. Trimming cost V 3 bases and J 3 bases, with 12 bases left between them. The CDR3 loop is CAISDRAKVYEQYF. The CDR3, as DNA: TGTGCCATCAGTGACAGGGCGAAGGTCTACGAGCAGTACTTC.

The chain couples TRBV28 to TRBJ1-2, with D perhaps TRBD1 (6 bases). CDR1 is MDHEN, CDR2 SYDVKM, per germline. V dropped 3 bases and J dropped 5 bases, with 10 bases sitting between them. The CDR3 has 13 amino acids. The CDR3 DNA reads TGTGCCAGCAGTTTTAGGGACATTTATGGCTACACCTTC. Its protein is CASSFRDIYGYTF.